This passage covers 8 T cell receptor beta chains from one sample sequenced in a study of shared clonotypes between healthy human individuals. CD8 cells classed as naive were CD45RO-negative and positively selected for CCR7, excluding terminally differentiated effector memory CD45RA+ cells. Measured with immunoSEQ multiplex PCR; TCRdb has only the in-frame clones, and not every one. The sample yields about 700,000 clones, about 91% seen once. Source material: naive CD8+ T cells sorted from blood. The receptors come from a man in his thirties or forties in good health.

This chain connects TRBV30 to TRBJ2-1, with D maybe TRBD1 (5 bases). The CDR3 is 17 amino acids. V shed 2 bases and J shed 0 bases, with 17 bases lying between them. Germline CDR1 reads GTSNPN; CDR2 reads SVGIG (reference sequence). CDR3 DNA: TGTGCCTGGAGTTTTGGCAGGGCCGGAAGCTCCTACAATGAGCAGTTCTTC. Its protein is CAWSFGRAGSSYNEQFF.

The chain carries TRBV14 and TRBJ2-1; 9 bases fit TRBD2. Germline assignment: CDR1 SGHDN and CDR2 FVKESK. Trimming at V came to 3 bases and at J to 3 bases, leaving 6 bases not matched to a gene. The CDR3 length is 16 residues. Written as DNA, the CDR3 is TGTGCCAGCAGCCAGAGACTAGCGGCCATCTACAATGAGCAGTTCTTC. As protein: CASSQRLAAIYNEQFF.

Points on this clone: Other nucleotide sequences from this sample produce the same CDR3. V usage is TRBV9 and J usage is TRBJ2-1; D unclear. The ends were cut back, 2 bases at V and 5 bases at J, with 5 bases in the middle. The CDR3 length is 12 residues. The germline V gene has CDR1 SGDLS and CDR2 YYNGEE. CDR3 in amino acids: CASSVDDNEQFF. The CDR3 DNA reads TGTGCCAGCAGCGTCGACGACAATGAGCAGTTCTTC.

The CDR3 loop reads CASSHEGTYEQYF. DNA of the CDR3: TGCGCCAGCAGTCATGAGGGGACCTACGAGCAGTACTTC. The rearrangement joins TRBV5-1 to TRBJ2-7; either TRBD1 or TRBD2 may fit D (5 bases each). Between the trimmed V and J ends, which lost 5 bases and 2 bases, there was a span of 11 bases. This CDR3 contains 13 residues. From germline, CDR1 is SGHRS and CDR2 YFSETQ.

The V call is TRBV28, the J call TRBJ2-3, with 9 bases fitting TRBD2. With V trimmed by 3 bases and J by 4 bases, 8 bases remained unmatched. This CDR3 is 16 amino acids long. CDR1 is MDHEN and CDR2 is SYDVKM in the germline V gene. The CDR3 DNA reads as TGTGCCAGCAGTTTTCCAGCGGGAGGAGGGGCAGATACGCAGTATTTT. It specifies CASSFPAGGGADTQYF.

The chain employs TRBV28 and TRBJ2-7, with D perhaps TRBD2 (6 bases). V was trimmed by 5 bases and J by 5 bases, leaving 19 bases between them. This CDR3 contains 15 residues. CDR1 is MDHEN, CDR2 SYDVKM, per germline. DNA for the CDR3: TGTGCCAGCAGTCCCTTTTGGCGAGGCGGGGACGAGCAGTACTTC. Its protein product is CASSPFWRGGDEQYF.

This clone came up once. This sequence joins TRBV28 and TRBJ2-7; a weak D match, TRBD2 (5 bases). The CDR3 extends over 15 amino acids. The germline V and J ends were trimmed by 4 bases and 3 bases, with 16 bases remaining between them. The V gene's germline CDR1 is MDHEN and CDR2 SYDVKM. CDR3 loop: CASSSERLGFYEQYF. The CDR3 DNA follows: TGTGCCAGCAGTTCGGAGCGGCTCGGATTCTACGAGCAGTACTTC.

The chain has TRBV11-3 and TRBJ2-2; 12 nucleotides agree with TRBD2. The CDR3 has 15 residues. V lost 3 bases and J lost 5; bases outside the gene matches: 1. Germline-derived CDR1 and CDR2 are SGHNT and YENEEA. DNA for the CDR3: TGTGCCAGCAGCTTCGGGACTAGCGGGACCGGGGAGCTGTTTTTT. This encodes CASSFGTSGTGELFF.